This entry lists 16 T cell receptor beta chains sequenced from one sample in a study of cytomegalovirus exposure and HLA in healthy donors. PCR amplification relied on 60 Vbeta primers (plus 13 Jbeta primers). Measured with immunoSEQ multiplex PCR; TCRdb has only the in-frame clones, and not every one. The sample holds some 100,000 clones, less than 75% seen once. What was sequenced was PBMCs. The origin of the receptors is a woman in her twenties or thirties in good health and CMV-seropositive.

The V and J genes are TRBV6-6 and TRBJ2-4, with D hard to call. Trimming took 6 bases from V and 1 from J, leaving 13 bases between them. This CDR3 is 15 amino acids long. CDR1 is MNHNY and CDR2 is SVGAGI in the germline V gene (reference sequence). CDR3 bases: TGTGCCAGCAGGAACAACCAGGCGGCCAAAAACATTCAGTACTTC. Translation gives CASRNNQAAKNIQYF.

CDR3 region: CASSPPGVQPQHF. The CDR3 region has the DNA TGTGCCAGCAGTCCCCCGGGGGTTCAGCCCCAGCATTTT. This rearrangement joins TRBV28 to TRBJ1-5, with D perhaps matching TRBD1 (5 bases). The germline V and J ends were trimmed by 5 bases and 6 bases, with 11 bases remaining between them. The germline CDR1 and CDR2 sequences are MDHEN and SYDVKM. The CDR3 extends over 13 amino acids.

This rearrangement joins TRBV19 to TRBJ1-6; D ambiguous. The CDR3 sequence is 16 residues long. CDR1 and CDR2 from the germline V gene are LNHDA and SQIVND (reference sequence). V gave up 0 bases and J gave up 10 bases, with 16 bases separating them. CDR3 loop: CASSIDVSGVSSPLHF. CDR3 DNA sequence: TGTGCCAGTAGTATAGATGTATCCGGGGTAAGCTCACCCCTCCACTTT. The full variable domain, rest sourced from reference TRBV19 and TRBJ1-6, is DGGITQSPKYLFRKEGQNVTLSCEQNLNHDAMYWYRQDPGQGLRLIYYSQIVNDFQKGDIAEGYSVSREKKESFPLTVTSAQKNPTAFYLCASSIDVSGVSSPLHFGNGTRLTVT.

CDR3: CASGLVVSGGPADTQYF. DNA for the CDR3: TGTGCTAGTGGTTTGGTAGTTTCGGGGGGGCCGGCAGATACGCAGTATTTT. The chain employs TRBV12-5 and TRBJ2-3; the match to TRBD2 covers 8 bases. Losses at the gene ends were 0 bases for V and 4 bases for J; bases not matched to a gene: 9. The CDR3 sequence is 17 residues long. The V gene's germline CDR1 is LGHNT and CDR2 FRNRAP.

The chain joins TRBV21-1 to TRBJ1-1. TRBV21-1 is a pseudogene segment. The CDR3 runs 15 residues. CDR3 bases: TGTGCCAGCAGCCCCGGGGGGAAGGTGAACACTGAAGCTTTCTTT. Amino acids: CASSPGGKVNTEAFF.

The rearrangement links TRBV11-2 to TRBJ2-7; D call uncertain. CDR1 and CDR2 (germline): SGHAT, FQNNGV. The CDR3 totals 12 residues. The V end lost 2 bases, the J end lost 3 bases, and 5 bases lay between the germline ends. DNA for the CDR3: TGTGCCAGCAGCTTATCCGGCTACGAGCAGTACTTC. It is translated as CASSLSGYEQYF.

This chain links TRBV28 with TRBJ2-5, with 10 bases lining up with TRBD2. The CDR3 covers 15 residues. The J segment lost 5 bases and the V segment lost 5 bases, leaving 8 bases of the junction unmatched. CDR1 MDHEN and CDR2 SYDVKM come from the germline V gene. The CDR3 protein is CASSRSGGARETQYF. The CDR3 nucleotides read TGTGCCAGCAGTAGAAGCGGGGGGGCCAGGGAGACCCAGTACTTC.

J is TRBJ1-1 and V is TRBV2; maybe TRBD1 (6 bases). CDR3 length: 12 amino acids. The ends were cut back, 9 bases at V and 0 bases at J, with 8 bases in the middle. CDR1 is SNHLY and CDR2 is FYNNEI in the germline V gene. CDR3 coding DNA: TGTGCCAGTGGACAGATGAACACTGAAGCTTTCTTT. Encoded protein: CASGQMNTEAFF.

This clone was recorded a few times. The gene calls are TRBV7-6 and TRBJ1-1; a weak D match, TRBD1 (5 bases). CDR1 is SGHVS and CDR2 is FNYEAQ in the germline V gene. V gave up 5 bases and J gave up 3 bases, with 13 bases separating them. The CDR3 extends over 14 amino acids. The CDR3 is CASSPQGGHTEAFF. CDR3 DNA: TGTGCCAGCAGCCCGCAGGGAGGACACACTGAAGCTTTCTTT.

J is TRBJ2-1 and V is TRBV2; 10 bases match TRBD2. Germline CDR1 SNHLY, CDR2 FYNNEI. The CDR3 is 13 amino acids. The trim removed 7 bases at V and 8 bases at J, leaving 5 bases unmatched. CDR3 amino acids: CASNYGTSDEQFF. The CDR3 DNA is TGTGCCAGCAATTACGGGACTAGCGATGAGCAGTTCTTC.

This chain joins TRBV19 and TRBJ2-3, with TRBD1 matching over 9 bases. V lost 6 bases and J lost 5; bases outside the gene matches: 9. This CDR3 region has 15 residues. Germline CDR1 is LNHDA and CDR2 is SQIVND (reference sequence). The DNA of the CDR3 is TGTGCCAGTAGAGAGAGGACAGGGGAGGTAGATACGCAGTATTTT. Amino acids: CASRERTGEVDTQYF. Variable domain in full (rest from reference TRBV19 and TRBJ2-3): DGGITQSPKYLFRKEGQNVTLSCEQNLNHDAMYWYRQDPGQGLRLIYYSQIVNDFQKGDIAEGYSVSREKKESFPLTVTSAQKNPTAFYLCASRERTGEVDTQYFGPGTRLTVL.

This chain links TRBV5-8 with TRBJ2-1; 12 bases map to TRBD1. The V gene end was trimmed by 5 bases and the J gene end by 7 bases; junction bases not matched to a gene: 7. The CDR3 has 15 amino acids. Per the germline V gene, CDR1 is SGHTS and CDR2 is YDEGEE. CDR3 coding DNA: TGTGCCAGCAGGTCCGGGACAGGGGGCGGGAATGAGCAGTTCTTC. Amino acid sequence: CASRSGTGGGNEQFF.

This clone was detected once. This chain joins TRBV11-2 and TRBJ2-2; tentatively, D is TRBD1 (5 bases). Germline values: CDR1 SGHAT, CDR2 FQNNGV. The CDR3 contains 14 residues. V dropped 6 bases and J dropped 2 bases, with 10 bases sitting between them. CDR3 DNA sequence: TGTGCCAGCAGTTTCGACAGAAACACCGGGGAGCTGTTTTTT. It codes for CASSFDRNTGELFF. The whole variable domain, remainder taken from reference TRBV11-2 and TRBJ2-2, is EAGVAQSPRYKIIEKRQSVAFWCNPISGHATLYWYQQILGQGPKLLIQFQNNGVVDDSQLPKDRFSAERLKGVDSTLKIQPAKLEDSAVYLCASSFDRNTGELFFGEGSRLTVL.

This chain uses TRBV28 with TRBJ1-1; 8 bases fit TRBD1. The ends lost 1 base at V and 10 bases at J; junction bases unmatched: 2. Germline V gene data show CDR1 as MDHEN and CDR2 as SYDVKM. The CDR3 loop spans 12 amino acids. The chain's CDR3 is CASSLSQGAAFF. Written as DNA, the CDR3 is TGTGCCAGCAGTTTATCCCAGGGGGCAGCTTTCTTT. Filled out from reference TRBV28 and TRBJ1-1, the complete variable domain reads DVKVTQSSRYLVKRTGEKVFLECVQDMDHENMFWYRQDPGLGLRLIYFSYDVKMKEKGDIPEGYSVSREKKERFSLILESASTNQTSMYLCASSLSQGAAFFGQGTRLTVV.

The chain employs TRBV6-5 and TRBJ1-2; TRBD1 is a possible D gene (5 bases). This CDR3 has 13 amino acids. Trimming removed 6 bases at V and 2 bases at J, with 10 bases between. Looked up from germline, CDR1 is MNHEY and CDR2 is SVGAGI. The CDR3 reads CASSYTGNYGYTF. The CDR3 DNA sequence: TGTGCCAGCAGCTACACAGGAAACTATGGCTACACCTTC.

This clone is medium-sized. This CDR3 reads CASTAGAGGSYEQYF. The DNA of the CDR3 is TGTGCCAGTACCGCTGGAGCGGGGGGATCCTACGAGCAGTACTTC. The V and J genes are TRBV6-5 and TRBJ2-7, with 9 positions matching TRBD2. V lost 9 bases, J lost 1 base, and 10 bases stayed unmatched. CDR3 size: 15 residues. Per germline, CDR1 MNHEY and CDR2 SVGAGI.